This T cell receptor beta chain originates from a study of T cells in Graves' hyperthyroidism and ophthalmopathy. No ophthalmopathy progression within 18 months constituted stable Graves' hyperthyroidism. Lactation, pregnancy, other autoimmune disease or uncontrolled infection excluded patients. Findings of the study overall: The model identified upcoming ophthalmopathy a median approximately six months ahead of onset. Among clonotypes expanded in thyroid above 0.001, most were also found in blood.

TCR beta CDR3 regions were amplified from RNA transcripts. During a first-round RT-PCR of the TCR CDR3, the HTBI primer set was used. In TCRdb, the multiplex PCR reads were re-called with MiXCR into one record per CDR3 protein. Among over 500,000 distinct CDR3 sequences listed, approximately 14% were seen once. With respect to this clonotype: Its specificity is unknown.

The CDR3 is 14 amino acids. V was pared by 5 bases and J by 3 bases, with 11 bases between. The germline CDR1 and CDR2 sequences are MNHEY and SMNVEV (reference sequence). Sequencing input: blood. This chain uses TRBV27 with TRBJ1-5, with D tentatively TRBD1 (6 bases). The sequence was obtained from a woman aged 40-49 years with Graves' hyperthyroidism. This CDR3 reads CASSRGTINQPQHF. The CDR3 coding sequence is TGTGCCAGCAGTCGTGGGACAATCAATCAGCCCCAGCATTTT.